Below are 8 T cell receptor beta chains sequenced from a single sample in a study of T cell changes during pregnancy in multiple sclerosis. Using immunoSEQ multiplex PCR, the repertoire was profiled, and TCRdb retains in-frame clones only, with some absent. There are tens of thousands of clones in the sample; 93% occur only once, and over 2% lies in the top ten. This sample comprised peripheral blood, obtained in the second trimester of pregnancy. Receptors were obtained from a female donor with multiple sclerosis, enrolled in a pregnancy study.

This sequence joins TRBV27 and TRBJ2-7; possibly TRBD2 for D (6 bases). V was pared by 2 bases and J by 6 bases, with 14 bases between. This CDR3 is 14 amino acids long. The germline gives CDR1 MNHEY, CDR2 SMNVEV (reference sequence). This CDR3 is CASSLGFQGGEQYF. The CDR3 bases are TGTGCCAGCAGTTTAGGTTTTCAGGGAGGCGAGCAGTACTTC.

This clone has only a few counts. The rearrangement joins TRBV18 to TRBJ1-5; D is possibly TRBD1 (6 bases). The germline gives CDR1 KGHSH, CDR2 LQKENI. The V end lost 6 bases, the J end lost 7 bases, and 19 bases lay between the germline ends. There are 15 residues in the CDR3. The CDR3 region is CASSHRSNRAQPQHF. For the CDR3, the DNA is TGTGCCAGCTCCCACCGGTCCAACAGGGCCCAGCCCCAGCATTTT.

The gene calls are TRBV2 and TRBJ2-2; D not resolved. CDR1 SNHLY and CDR2 FYNNEI come from the germline V gene. V was cut by 0 bases and J by 1 base, with 6 bases left in between. The length of the CDR3 is 15 residues. CDR3 amino acids: CASSEASENTGELFF. The CDR3 DNA reads TGTGCCAGCAGTGAAGCGTCAGAGAACACCGGGGAGCTGTTTTTT.

The chain joins TRBV5-1 to TRBJ2-1; 7 bases align to TRBD1. This CDR3 is 16 amino acids long. V lost 4 bases to trimming and J lost 4 bases; unmatched junction nucleotides: 11. Germline CDR1 SGHRS, CDR2 YFSETQ. The CDR3 here is CASSGTDRVWYNEQFF. Written as DNA, the CDR3 is TGCGCCAGCAGCGGAACCGACAGGGTTTGGTACAATGAGCAGTTCTTC.

This clone occurred once. V and J are TRBV7-2 and TRBJ1-5, with a possible D match to TRBD1 (6 bases). The V gene's germline CDR1 is SGHTA and CDR2 FQGNSA. V lost 5 bases, J lost 6 bases, and 17 bases lay in between. CDR3 length equals 15 residues. CDR3 DNA: TGTGCCAGCAGCCCCGGCTCGAGGGGGTTTCAGCCCCAGCATTTT. The encoded protein is CASSPGSRGFQPQHF.

CDR3 coding DNA: TGCAGCGTTTACCGGGACAGGGCCCCCAATGAGCAGTTCTTC. Protein sequence: CSVYRDRAPNEQFF. The chain employs TRBV29-1 and TRBJ2-1; TRBD1 aligns across 9 bases. V was pared by 5 bases and J by 6 bases, with 8 bases of the junction left unmatched. The CDR3 spans 14 residues. Germline CDR1 is SQVTM and CDR2 is ANQGSEA.

CDR3 protein: CASSSGFSGANVLTF. The CDR3 region has the DNA TGTGCCAGCTCATCGGGGTTCTCAGGGGCCAACGTCCTGACTTTC. The J gene is TRBJ2-6, the V gene TRBV5-4, with a possible D match to TRBD2 (5 bases). There are 15 residues in the CDR3. CDR1 is SGHNT, CDR2 YYREEE, per germline (reference sequence). With 7 bases removed from V and 4 bases from J, the gap between germline ends came to 15 bases.

The chain combines TRBV19 with TRBJ2-2, with 8 bases lining up with TRBD2. Looked up from germline, CDR1 is LNHDA and CDR2 is SQIVND (reference sequence). The CDR3 contains 18 residues. Germline trimming cut 0 bases from V and 4 bases from J; bases unmatched to any gene: 10. DNA for the CDR3: TGTGCCAGTAGTATAGATCTTGAGAGCGGGAGTGGCACCGGGGAGCTGTTTTTT. It codes for CASSIDLESGSGTGELFF.